The clone carrying this T cell receptor (beta chain) was recorded only once. This specimen belongs to a study of blood T cell repertoires in COVID-19. Study-wide context: The cDNA or gDNA used as material had been derived from T cells, B-cell-depleted T cells, or PBMCs.

Seattle-derived patients entered the study during active infection and were followed longitudinally. Original processing notes: Quantification of nucleated cells was approximated via reference gene primer amplification. The repertoire was sequenced with immunoSEQ multiplex PCR; TCRdb's copy has only in-frame clones and lacks some. For V, J and clone size, that table is used; D and trimming come from the DNA. The table has 200,000 to 250,000 clones, 86% seen once. Germline-derived CDR1 and CDR2 are SGHRS and YFSETQ. CDR3 length equals 14 residues. V lost 0 bases and J lost 5, with 11 bases in between. The chain recombines TRBV5-1 with TRBJ1-2; unclear D gene. The sequence derives from a woman aged 45-60 years with COVID-19, enrolled during active disease. The sample consisted of peripheral blood. The CDR3 protein is CASSLGPGRYGYTF. Here the CDR3 DNA reads TGCGCCAGCAGCTTGGGGCCGGGGAGGTATGGCTACACCTTC.